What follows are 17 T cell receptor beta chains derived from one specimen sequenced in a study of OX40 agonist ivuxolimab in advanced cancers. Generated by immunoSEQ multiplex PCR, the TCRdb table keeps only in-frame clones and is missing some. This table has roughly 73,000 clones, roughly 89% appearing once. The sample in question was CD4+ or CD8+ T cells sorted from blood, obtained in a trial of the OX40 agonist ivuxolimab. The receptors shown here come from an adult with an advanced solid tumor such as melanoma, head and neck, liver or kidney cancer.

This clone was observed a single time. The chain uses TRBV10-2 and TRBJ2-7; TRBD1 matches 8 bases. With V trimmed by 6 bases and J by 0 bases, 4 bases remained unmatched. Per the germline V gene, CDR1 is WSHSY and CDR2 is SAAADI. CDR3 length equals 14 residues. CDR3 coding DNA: TGCGCCAGCAGGGGACAGGACATCTCCTACGAGCAGTACTTC. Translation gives CASRGQDISYEQYF.

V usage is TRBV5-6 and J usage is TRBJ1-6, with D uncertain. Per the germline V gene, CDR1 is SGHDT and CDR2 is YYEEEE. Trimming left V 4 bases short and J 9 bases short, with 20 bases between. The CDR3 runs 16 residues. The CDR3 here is CASSGPGFTPGSPLHF. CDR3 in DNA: TGTGCCAGCAGCGGGCCGGGCTTTACTCCTGGTTCACCCCTCCACTTT.

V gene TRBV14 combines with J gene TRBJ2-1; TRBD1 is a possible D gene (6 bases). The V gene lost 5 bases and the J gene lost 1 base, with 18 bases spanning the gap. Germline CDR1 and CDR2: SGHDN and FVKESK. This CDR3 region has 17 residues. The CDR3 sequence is CASSRGWWGYSYNEQFF. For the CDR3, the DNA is TGTGCCAGCAGCAGGGGGTGGTGGGGCTATTCCTACAATGAGCAGTTCTTC.

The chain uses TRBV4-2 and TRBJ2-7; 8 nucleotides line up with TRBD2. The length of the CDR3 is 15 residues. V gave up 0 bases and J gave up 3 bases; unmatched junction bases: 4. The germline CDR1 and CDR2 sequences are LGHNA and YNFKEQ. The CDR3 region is CASSQDVTSVYEQYF. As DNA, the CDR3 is TGTGCCAGCAGCCAAGATGTGACTAGCGTCTACGAGCAGTACTTC.

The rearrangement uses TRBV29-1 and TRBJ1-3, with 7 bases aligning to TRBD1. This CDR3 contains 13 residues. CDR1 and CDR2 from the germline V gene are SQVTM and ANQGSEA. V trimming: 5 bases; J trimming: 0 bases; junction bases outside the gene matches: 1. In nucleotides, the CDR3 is TGCAGCGTTAGACAGGGCTCTGGAAACACCATATATTTT. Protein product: CSVRQGSGNTIYF.

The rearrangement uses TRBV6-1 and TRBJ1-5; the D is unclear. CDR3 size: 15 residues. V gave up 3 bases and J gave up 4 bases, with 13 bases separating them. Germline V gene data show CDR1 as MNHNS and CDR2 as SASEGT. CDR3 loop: CASSELNFGNQPQHF. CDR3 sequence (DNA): TGTGCCAGCAGTGAGCTGAATTTTGGGAATCAGCCCCAGCATTTT.

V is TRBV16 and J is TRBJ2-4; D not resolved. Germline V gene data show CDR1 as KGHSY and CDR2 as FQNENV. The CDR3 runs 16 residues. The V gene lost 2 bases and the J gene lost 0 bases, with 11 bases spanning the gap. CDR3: CASSQNPGRAKNIQYF. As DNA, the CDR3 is TGTGCCAGCAGCCAAAACCCTGGTAGAGCCAAAAACATTCAGTACTTC.

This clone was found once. CDR3 bases: TGTGCCAGCAGTGGGGGGGGTTTTGAGCATTTT. Residues: CASSGGGFEHF. The chain combines TRBV6-5 with TRBJ1-5; D possibly corresponds to TRBD1 (5 bases). The V gene lost 5 bases and the J gene lost 14 bases, with 13 bases spanning the gap. CDR3 length: 11 residues. Germline assignment: CDR1 MNHEY and CDR2 SVGAGI.

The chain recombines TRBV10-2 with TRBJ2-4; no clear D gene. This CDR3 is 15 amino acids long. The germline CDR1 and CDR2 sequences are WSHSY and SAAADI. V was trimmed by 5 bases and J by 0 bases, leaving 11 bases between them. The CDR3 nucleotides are TGCGCCAGCAGTAAGGGATTGTTAGCCAAAAACATTCAGTACTTC. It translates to CASSKGLLAKNIQYF.

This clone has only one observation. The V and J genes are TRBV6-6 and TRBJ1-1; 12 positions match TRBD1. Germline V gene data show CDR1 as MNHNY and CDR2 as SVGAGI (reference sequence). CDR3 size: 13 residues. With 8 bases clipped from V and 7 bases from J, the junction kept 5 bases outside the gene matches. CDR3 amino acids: CASWDRGRNEAFF. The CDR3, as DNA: TGTGCCAGCTGGGACAGGGGGCGCAATGAAGCTTTCTTT.

The CDR3 region is CASSAGTGTGLYNEQFF. CDR3 nucleotide sequence: TGTGCCAGTAGTGCGGGGACCGGGACAGGGTTGTACAATGAGCAGTTCTTC. The chain links TRBV19 to TRBJ2-1; TRBD1 matches at 9 bases. CDR1 is LNHDA and CDR2 is SQIVND in the germline V gene (reference sequence). The CDR3 loop spans 17 amino acids. With 5 bases clipped from V and 4 bases from J, the junction kept 12 bases outside the gene matches.

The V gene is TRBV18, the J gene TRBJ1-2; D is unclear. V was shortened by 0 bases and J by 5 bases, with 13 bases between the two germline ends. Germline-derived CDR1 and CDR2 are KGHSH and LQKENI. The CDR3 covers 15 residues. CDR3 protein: CASSPPSGSLYGYTF. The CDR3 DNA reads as TGTGCCAGCTCACCACCGTCTGGCAGTCTTTATGGCTACACCTTC.

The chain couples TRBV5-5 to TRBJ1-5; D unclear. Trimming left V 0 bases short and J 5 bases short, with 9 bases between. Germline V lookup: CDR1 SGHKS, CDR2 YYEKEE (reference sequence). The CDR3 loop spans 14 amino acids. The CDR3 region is CASSLGGFDQPQHF. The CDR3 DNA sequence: TGTGCCAGCAGCTTGGGTGGATTTGATCAGCCCCAGCATTTT.

DNA for the CDR3: TGTGCCAGCAGCGCTTACAATGAGCAGTTCTTC. This translates into CASSAYNEQFF. This sequence joins TRBV2 and TRBJ2-1; D ambiguous. The CDR3 contains 11 residues. Trimming stripped 6 bases from V and 4 bases from J, with 4 bases between. The germline V gene encodes CDR1 SNHLY and CDR2 FYNNEI.

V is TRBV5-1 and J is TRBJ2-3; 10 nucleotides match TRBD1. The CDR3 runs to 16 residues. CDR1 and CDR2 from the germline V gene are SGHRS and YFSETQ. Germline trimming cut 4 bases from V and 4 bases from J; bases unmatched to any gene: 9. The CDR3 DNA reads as TGCGCCAGCAGCATCGGGACAGGGGCGGAGGCAGATACGCAGTATTTT. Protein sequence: CASSIGTGAEADTQYF.

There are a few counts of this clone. The CDR3 spells CASSPPGGADQPQHF. As DNA, the CDR3 is TGTGCCAGCTCACCTCCTGGGGGGGCCGATCAGCCCCAGCATTTT. This chain links TRBV18 with TRBJ1-5; possibly TRBD1 for D (6 bases). This CDR3 is built from 15 residues. Looked up from germline, CDR1 is KGHSH and CDR2 is LQKENI. Between the trimmed V and J ends, which lost 3 bases and 5 bases, there was a span of 14 bases.

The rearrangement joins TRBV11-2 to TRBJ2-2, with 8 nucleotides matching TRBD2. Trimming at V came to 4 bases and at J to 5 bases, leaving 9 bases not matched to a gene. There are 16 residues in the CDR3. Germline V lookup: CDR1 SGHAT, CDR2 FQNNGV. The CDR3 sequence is CASSSGRGGRTGELFF. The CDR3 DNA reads TGTGCCAGCAGCTCAGGCCGGGGGGGGCGAACCGGGGAGCTGTTTTTT.